Below, one T cell receptor beta chain is given with its context. This sample is drawn from a study of T-cell reconstitution after alpha-beta-depleted transplantation in children. V was trimmed by 4 bases and J by 7 bases, leaving 11 bases between them. Looked up from germline, CDR1 is LGHDT and CDR2 is YNNKEL (reference sequence). There are 13 residues in the CDR3. Preparing the TCRbeta library involved the use of unique molecular identifiers. TCRdb independently ran MiXCR on the PCR reads; one entry per CDR3 protein. Of about 400,000 distinct CDR3 sequences in the sample, 10% to 15% are singletons; the top ten hold around 4.1%.

The TCR originated in a human donor who donated a stem cell graft to a child with Fanconi anemia. The specimen was PBMCs, collected from the stem cell graft. V is TRBV3-1 and J is TRBJ2-1; D perhaps matches TRBD1 (6 bases). The CDR3 loop reads CASSRSGDNEQFF. The DNA of the CDR3 is TGTGCCAGCAGCCGATCAGGGGATAATGAGCAGTTCTTC.